This T cell receptor (beta chain) is from a study of PD-1 blockade in classical Hodgkin lymphoma (dated by TCRdb to the early 2020s). As for the study more broadly: Nivolumab dosing was 3 mg/kg intravenously every 2 weeks, continuing until either disease progression or unacceptable toxicity. To define a peripheral blood immune signature of response to PD-1 blockade in classical Hodgkin lymphoma, the study combined TCR beta sequencing with CyTOF. The investigation overall reported the following: The study was restricted to a single clinical trial cohort, and the causes of repertoire differences, possibly disease activity or prior therapy, were left undefined. Baseline diversity similar to that of newly diagnosed patients was observed in trial patients achieving complete response, whereas significantly lower diversity was observed in partial responders and progressors. Lower diversity was seen in patients whose nivolumab began less than 1 year after ASCT, and these patients were left out of later analyses so that immune reconstitution would not confound the results. CD4+ but not CD8+ TCR diversity rose significantly by C4D1 (p=0.0027 vs p=0.16), most apparent in complete responders (p=0.02). Newly diagnosed patients were reported to have lower baseline TCR diversity than healthy donors, and relapsed/refractory patients were reported to have lower baseline TCR diversity still.

Regarding this clone: It lacks a known antigen. It has no much larger one-base neighbor in the sample; base qualities were not kept.

The label giving this sample's time point can be read as: cycle 1 day 1 (C1D1), immediately before nivolumab initiation. All trial patients had relapsed after autologous stem cell transplantation, with cohorts A, B and C differing in prior brentuximab vedotin exposure. The trial cohort comprised 56 patients with relapsed/refractory classical Hodgkin lymphoma whose best overall responses were complete response, partial response or progressive disease. Trial patients were treated with single-agent nivolumab in the multi-cohort phase II CheckMate 205 trial. Best overall response was determined by an independent review committee according to the 2007 International Working Group response criteria. Trial PBMCs were collected just before the start of nivolumab (C1D1) and during therapy at cycle 2 day 1 and cycle 4 day 1. Peripheral blood was collected in 8 mL Vacutainer Cell Preparation Tubes, from which PBMCs were isolated by centrifugation and then cryopreserved.

The Qiagen DNeasy kit was used to extract genomic DNA both from unsorted PBMCs and from the negatively selected CD4+ and CD8+ fractions. TCR beta CDR3 regions were amplified by immunoSEQ multiplex PCR using primers annealing to V and J segments. A synthetic immune receptor repertoire was used to minimize amplification bias, and any residual bias was removed computationally once sequencing was done. The paper's data handling went like this. Custom Python scripts were used to quantify repertoire diversity as the Shannon entropy index. Unsorted, CD4+ and CD8+ repertoires were analyzed separately, except in combined analyses where CD4+ and CD8+ sequences were merged in silico. Clonal expansion was defined as at least a 2-fold frequency increase after treatment relative to C1D1, with a pseudocount of 0.5 for undetected baseline clones. Singleton clones were defined as clones with 0 or 1 copy at C1D1, and non-singleton clones were defined as clones with 2 or more copies. Clones expanded in unsorted samples were annotated as CD4+, CD8+ or unknown by matching protein sequences in sorted samples from the same patient. Wilcoxon tests on paired samples were used to test changes in diversity from C1D1 to C4D1. TCRdb carries this immuneACCESS record with in-frame sequences only. Its versions omit some clonotypes, under half of them owing to an unresolved V gene in the studies checked, with the rest unexplained. V and J calls and clone size are as listed in that table; D and trimming were resolved from the DNA. The sample table shows tens of thousands of clones, and around 86% are seen once. Less than 25% of the sample comes from the top ten.

This specimen was peripheral blood mononuclear cells (PBMCs), taken at baseline. The origin of this receptor is a human donor with classical Hodgkin lymphoma.

The CDR3 protein sequence reads: CASSGGTSFHEQYF. The sequence in DNA is TGTGCCAGCAGCGGCGGGACTAGCTTTCACGAGCAGTACTTC. The sequence links TRBV9 to TRBJ2-7, and TRBD2 matches 9 of the central bases. From V the trimming removes 3 bases and from J it removes 5 bases, while the gene matches leave 6 bases of the junction unaccounted for. Measured from the cysteine to the phenylalanine, the CDR3 is 14 residues long. CDR3 DNA only is kept here, 42 bases in frame from base 1. The germline V gene supplies CDR1 SGDLS and CDR2 YYNGEE.